Given below is one TCR beta chain in context. The source of the sample is a study of human CD8 memory T cell subsets. Investigators built TCR beta libraries using UMI-labeled 5' RACE. TCRdb reprocessed the 5' RACE reads and keeps a single row for each CDR3 protein, giving no DNA. The specimen's table records approximately 10,000 distinct CDR3 sequences. The CDR3 totals 15 residues. Germline-derived CDR1 and CDR2 are LGHNA and YNFKEQ. The chain carries TRBV4-2 and TRBJ2-7; no DNA is available, so the TRBD1 call from TCRdb remains unchecked. The receptor was derived from a human donor in good health. Sequences were obtained from CD8+ stem-like memory T cells (TSCM and TCM) sorted from PBMCs. This sample's subset: stem-like memory CD8 T cells (TSTEM), CCR7+ PD-1- TIGIT-. CDR3 residues: CASSQENEGSYEQYF.